The sample holds one count of the clone carrying this T cell receptor (beta chain). Its antigen is currently unknown. V gave up 3 bases and J gave up 0 bases, with 6 bases separating them. The CDR3 length is 14 residues. Looked up from germline, CDR1 is SNHLY and CDR2 is FYNNEI. This sample is drawn from a study of regulatory T cells in long-lasting Graves disease. Broader study findings: New patients shared roughly 960 public clonotypes, and persistent patients shared more, with about 2,500. For persistent Graves' patients, TCR diversity was lower than for newly diagnosed ones.

To make TCR beta libraries, researchers used iRepertoire HTBI primers and Arm-PCR of CDR3 regions. In the original workflow: Looking across samples, the authors found some 60 TRBV and some 15 TRBJ segments. In TCRdb, the multiplex PCR reads were re-called with MiXCR into one record per CDR3 protein. The V and J calls follow TCRdb's processing rather than the paper's. The sample lists some 320,000 distinct CDR3 sequences; 15% to 20% were seen once. The time point here: newly diagnosed GD, antithyroid drugs for less than 3 months. From PBMCs, RNA was extracted and then used to make the TCR library. V and J are TRBV2 and TRBJ1-5; D unclear. The sample here was peripheral blood mononuclear cells (PBMCs), taken at new diagnosis, from a patient treated with antithyroid drugs. This receptor was identified in a female donor with Graves disease. Here the CDR3 reads CASSDNYSNQPQHF. The CDR3 nucleotides are TGTGCCAGCAGTGACAATTATAGCAATCAGCCCCAGCATTTT.